This T cell receptor (beta chain) is drawn from a study of cytomegalovirus exposure and HLA in healthy donors. As to this clone: As yet, its antigen is unknown.

Study conclusions and caveats: Among TCR beta chains, those listed as cytomegalovirus-associated numbered some 170. In an earlier analysis, in some 600 donors, most V segments appeared productive either ~87% or ~30% of the time.

Primers for the PCR totalled 60 Vbeta and 13 Jbeta. Only in-frame clones appear in the TCRdb table, and some are missing; sequencing was by immunoSEQ multiplex PCR. The data show roughly 180,000 clones, 78% seen once. Per the germline V gene, CDR1 is SGHDT and CDR2 is YYEEEE. The CDR3 extends over 14 amino acids. V lost 5 bases, J lost 6 bases, and 6 bases stayed unmatched. The chain combines TRBV5-6 with TRBJ2-2, with 8 bases lining up with TRBD2. The clonotype comes from a female donor in good health and CMV-seronegative. Sequencing was carried out using PBMCs. CDR3 region: CASRRAGVSGELFF. In nucleotides, the CDR3 is TGTGCCAGCAGGCGAGCGGGAGTCTCCGGGGAGCTGTTTTTT.